This passage covers 32 T cell receptor beta chains from one sample sequenced in a study of blood T cells in healthy people across ages. Combining a sample-barcoded 5' primer with a J-beta primer mix, a second PCR ran for 7 to 11 cycles. In TCRdb, the 5' RACE reads were re-called with MiXCR into one record per CDR3 protein. The profile shows about 1,500,000 distinct CDR3 sequences, roughly 28% of them singletons. Sequencing was performed on blood. Source of these receptors: a woman younger than 45 in good health.

This clonotype showed up many times. The chain carries TRBV29-1 and TRBJ2-1, with TRBD2 matching 7 bases. The CDR3 has 15 residues. Per germline, CDR1 SQVTM and CDR2 ANQGSEA. V lost 3 bases, J lost 8 bases, and 13 bases stayed unmatched. This CDR3 reads CSVEAAREIGDEQFF. The DNA for the CDR3 is TGCAGCGTTGAGGCTGCGCGGGAGATCGGCGATGAGCAGTTCTTC.

J is TRBJ1-6 and V is TRBV18, with D possibly matching TRBD1 (5 bases). Germline V lookup: CDR1 KGHSH, CDR2 LQKENI. The V gene lost 2 bases and the J gene lost 5 bases, with 7 bases spanning the gap. This CDR3 has 14 amino acids. CDR3 in amino acids: CASSPGGDNSPLHF. The CDR3 DNA sequence: TGTGCCAGCTCACCAGGGGGAGATAATTCACCCCTCCACTTT.

This clonotype was seen more than once but under ten times. This chain links TRBV2 with TRBJ1-5, with a possible D match to TRBD1 (5 bases). Trimming stripped 4 bases from V and 3 bases from J, with 13 bases between. CDR1 is SNHLY, CDR2 FYNNEI, per germline. The length of the CDR3 is 15 residues. Here the CDR3 reads CASSGVGGVNQPQHF. CDR3 sequence (DNA): TGTGCCAGCAGTGGGGTGGGAGGGGTCAATCAGCCCCAGCATTTT. The full variable domain, rest sourced from reference TRBV2 and TRBJ1-5, is EPEVTQTPSHQVTQMGQEVILRCVPISNHLYFYWYRQILGQKVEFLVSFYNNEISEKSEIFDDQFSVERPDGSNFTLKIRSTKLEDSAMYFCASSGVGGVNQPQHFGDGTRLSIL.

This clonotype occurred many times. V gene TRBV4-3 combines with J gene TRBJ2-1; 12 bases are shared with TRBD2. Germline trimming cut 1 base from V and 10 bases from J; bases unmatched to any gene: 8. The length of the CDR3 is 16 residues. Germline V gene lookup returns CDR1 LGHNA and CDR2 YSLEER. The CDR3 region is CASSQGRTSGTREQFF. CDR3 nucleotide sequence: TGCGCCAGCAGCCAAGGCCGGACTAGCGGGACACGGGAGCAGTTCTTC.

This clonotype was recorded at least ten times. The rearrangement uses TRBV11-2 and TRBJ2-3; D remains unclear. The CDR3 is made up of 11 amino acids. Between the trimmed V and J ends, which lost 5 bases and 4 bases, there was a span of 4 bases. Germline loops: CDR1 SGHAT, CDR2 FQNNGV. The CDR3, as DNA: TGTGCCAGCAGCAAGCCAGATACGCAGTATTTT. Protein product: CASSKPDTQYF.

The rearrangement joins TRBV5-5 to TRBJ1-1, with 8 bases that match TRBD1. J was trimmed by 0 bases and V by 3 bases; bases with no gene match: 4. CDR1 is SGHKS and CDR2 is YYEKEE in the germline V gene (reference sequence). This CDR3 contains 15 residues. CDR3 in amino acids: CASSSQQGVNTEAFF. The CDR3 DNA sequence: TGTGCCAGCAGCTCTCAACAGGGGGTGAACACTGAAGCTTTCTTT.

This clonotype was observed at least ten times. The genes are TRBV12-5 and TRBJ2-7, with D hard to call. The CDR3 covers 16 residues. Deletions cut 0 bases from V and 3 bases from J, with 15 bases between. Looked up from germline, CDR1 is LGHNT and CDR2 is FRNRAP. This chain's CDR3 is CASGLVLELSYYEQYF. CDR3 DNA: TGTGCTAGTGGTTTGGTACTGGAGCTATCTTACTACGAGCAGTACTTC.

This clonotype was observed a handful of times. The rearrangement uses TRBV20-1 and TRBJ2-1, with 8 bases fitting TRBD2. Trimming at V came to 3 bases and at J to 0 bases, leaving 4 bases not matched to a gene. This CDR3 comprises 15 residues. CDR1 is DFQATT and CDR2 is SNEGSKA in the germline V gene (reference sequence). CDR3 sequence (DNA): TGCAGTGCTAGTTTTCGGGAGGGCTCCTACAATGAGCAGTTCTTC. Translation gives CSASFREGSYNEQFF.

This clonotype was observed a handful of times. This chain links TRBV7-9 with TRBJ2-1; D is ambiguous. The CDR3 runs to 11 residues. Between the trimmed V and J ends, which lost 0 bases and 11 bases, there was a span of 5 bases. Germline lookup yields CDR1 SEHNR and CDR2 FQNEAQ (reference sequence). DNA of the CDR3: TGTGCCAGCAGCTTAGCGCCTAAGCAGTTCTTC. Its translation: CASSLAPKQFF.

The table lists this clonotype with a few counts. The genes are TRBV29-1 and TRBJ2-1; the D is unclear. The CDR3 covers 9 residues. V lost 3 bases and J 9 bases, leaving 3 bases between the germline ends. Germline V gives CDR1 SQVTM, CDR2 ANQGSEA. The CDR3 is CSVDPEQFF. The CDR3 nucleotides read TGCAGCGTTGACCCTGAGCAGTTCTTC.

This clonotype was observed a few times. V gene TRBV20-1 combines with J gene TRBJ1-2; weak D call: TRBD1 (6 bases). The CDR3 spans 14 residues. Per germline, CDR1 DFQATT and CDR2 SNEGSKA (reference sequence). The V end lost 4 bases, the J end lost 6 bases, and 18 bases lay between the germline ends. The CDR3 loop is CSATPLTGTDGYTF. DNA for the CDR3: TGCAGTGCTACCCCCTTAACAGGGACTGATGGCTACACCTTC.

This clonotype occurred a few times. The chain joins TRBV6-1 to TRBJ1-5, with D possibly being TRBD1 (6 bases). Germline assignment: CDR1 MNHNS and CDR2 SASEGT. The CDR3 extends over 14 amino acids. V was clipped by 7 bases and J by 0 bases, with 10 bases between them. CDR3 sequence (DNA): TGTGCCAGCATAGGACAGAATAGCAATCAGCCCCAGCATTTT. Translation: CASIGQNSNQPQHF.

This clonotype was detected a few times. This chain joins TRBV6-1 and TRBJ2-7; D unclear. The CDR3 is made up of 13 amino acids. V was pared by 7 bases and J by 3 bases, with 13 bases between. Germline assignment: CDR1 MNHNS and CDR2 SASEGT. CDR3 loop: CASTRTLYYEQYF. CDR3 DNA: TGTGCCAGCACTCGGACCTTATACTACGAGCAGTACTTC.

This clonotype was detected only a few times. The chain employs TRBV13 and TRBJ2-3; tentatively, D is TRBD2 (6 bases). Germline CDR1 reads PRHDT; CDR2 reads FYEKMQ (reference sequence). Trimming removed 4 bases at V and 5 bases at J, with 10 bases between. The CDR3 runs 13 residues. The CDR3 DNA follows: TGTGCCAGCAGCTACCCAGCGGGAGATACGCAGTATTTT. It is translated as CASSYPAGDTQYF.

In this sample, this clonotype turned up many times. This sequence joins TRBV3-1 and TRBJ2-5; perhaps TRBD1 as D (5 bases). This CDR3 is built from 14 residues. In germline, CDR1 is LGHDT, CDR2 YNNKEL (reference sequence). V dropped 1 base and J dropped 7 bases, with 13 bases sitting between them. CDR3 amino acids: CASSQGTRSATQYF. In DNA form, the CDR3 reads TGTGCCAGCAGCCAAGGGACAAGGTCGGCGACCCAGTACTTC.

The gene calls are TRBV18 and TRBJ2-5; D possibly corresponds to TRBD1 (6 bases). From germline, CDR1 is KGHSH and CDR2 LQKENI. V lost 8 bases and J lost 2, with 12 bases in between. The CDR3 extends over 13 amino acids. Here the CDR3 reads CASPRTAQETQYF. CDR3 DNA sequence: TGTGCCAGCCCACGGACAGCGCAAGAGACCCAGTACTTC.

This chain links TRBV7-9 with TRBJ1-5, with TRBD1 matching 10 bases. This CDR3 comprises 16 residues. Trimming took 1 base from V and 4 from J; bases not matched to a gene: 4. Germline loops: CDR1 SEHNR, CDR2 FQNEAQ (reference sequence). DNA of the CDR3: TGTGCCAGCAGCTTAGTGGGACAGGGGACAAATCAGCCCCAGCATTTT. This encodes CASSLVGQGTNQPQHF. The full variable domain, its missing parts supplied by reference TRBV7-9 and TRBJ1-5, is DTGVSQNPRHKITKRGQNVTFRCDPISEHNRLYWYRQTLGQGPEFLTYFQNEAQLEKSRLLSDRFSAERPKGSFSTLEIQRTEQGDSAMYLCASSLVGQGTNQPQHFGDGTRLSIL.

The chain carries TRBV5-5 and TRBJ2-2; weak D call: TRBD1 (5 bases). The CDR3 is made up of 15 amino acids. Germline values: CDR1 SGHKS, CDR2 YYEKEE (reference sequence). Trimming shortened V by 4 bases and J by 3 bases, and 13 bases separated the two germline ends. Here the CDR3 reads CASSVDRPDTGELFF. CDR3 DNA: TGTGCCAGCAGCGTTGACAGACCTGACACCGGGGAGCTGTTTTTT.

This clonotype has a handful of counts. This rearrangement joins TRBV20-1 to TRBJ2-1; 10 bases agree with TRBD2. V shed 2 bases, J shed 4 bases, and the junction held 8 bases outside the gene matches. The CDR3 covers 16 residues. The germline V gene has CDR1 DFQATT and CDR2 SNEGSKA (reference sequence). The CDR3 nucleotides read TGCAGTGCTAGATTTTTCCTAGCGGGAGCATACAATGAGCAGTTCTTC. Encoded protein: CSARFFLAGAYNEQFF.

The table lists this clonotype with a few counts. The chain has TRBV29-1 and TRBJ1-2; the D gene is possibly TRBD1 (5 bases). CDR3 length: 13 amino acids. Germline CDR1 SQVTM, CDR2 ANQGSEA. V lost 4 bases and J 5 bases, leaving 14 bases between the germline ends. Written as DNA, the CDR3 is TGCAGCGTTGTCGCAGGGCCAGAATATGGCTACACCTTC. Amino acid sequence: CSVVAGPEYGYTF.

This clonotype appeared many times. The chain joins TRBV12-3 or TRBV12-4 to TRBJ2-7; 8 positions agree with TRBD1. J lost 3 bases, V lost 3 bases, and 7 bases had no gene match. The CDR3 covers 15 residues. The CDR3 nucleotides are TGTGCCAGCAGTTTTTGGGCAGGGGGCGACTACGAGCAGTACTTC. This gives the protein CASSFWAGGDYEQYF.

This clonotype was picked up a small number of times. The V call is TRBV14, the J call TRBJ1-2; TRBD1 is a possible D gene (5 bases). The V gene lost 3 bases and the J gene lost 8 bases, with 13 bases spanning the gap. Germline V gives CDR1 SGHDN, CDR2 FVKESK. The CDR3 has 13 amino acids. CDR3 sequence reads: CASSQTRGPGYTF. The CDR3 DNA reads TGTGCCAGCAGCCAGACTAGGGGTCCAGGCTACACCTTC.

This clonotype was recorded a few times. The junction shows a germline mismatch at one end, possibly a read error. This chain uses TRBV20-1 with TRBJ2-3, with D possibly TRBD2 on 5 matching bases. CDR1 is DFQATT and CDR2 is SNEGSKA in the germline V gene (reference sequence). The CDR3 is 14 amino acids. CDR3 nucleotides: TGCAGTGTTAGAGGGCTTCCTAGGCCAGATACGCAGTATTTT. This translates into CSVRGLPRPDTQYF.

The gene calls are TRBV20-1 and TRBJ2-3; TRBD1 aligns across 10 bases. The germline CDR1 and CDR2 sequences are DFQATT and SNEGSKA (reference sequence). The length of the CDR3 is 14 residues. The J segment lost 4 bases and the V segment lost 5 bases, leaving 6 bases of the junction unmatched. The DNA of the CDR3 is TGCAGTGCTCATCCGGGACAGGGGTCAGATACGCAGTATTTT. Encoded protein: CSAHPGQGSDTQYF.

A word on this clonotype: Since a much larger clone is just one base distant, this may be a read error. V usage is TRBV4-3 and J usage is TRBJ2-1; 14 positions match TRBD2. TRBJ2-7 matches the DNA end more closely, so the J call is doubtful. The V gene's germline CDR1 is LGHNA and CDR2 YSLEER. The CDR3 loop spans 17 amino acids. The CDR3 nucleotides are TGCGCCAGCAGCCAACCCGCGGGACTAGCGGGAGACAATGAGCAGTACTTC. Its protein product is CASSQPAGLAGDNEQYF.

J is TRBJ1-5 and V is TRBV20-1; TRBD1 matches 7 bases. The CDR3 is 15 amino acids. The J segment lost 2 bases and the V segment lost 1 base, leaving 5 bases of the junction unmatched. Germline lookup yields CDR1 DFQATT and CDR2 SNEGSKA (reference sequence). This CDR3 reads CSARVLQGGNQPQHF. In DNA form, the CDR3 reads TGCAGTGCTAGAGTTCTCCAGGGGGGCAATCAGCCCCAGCATTTT.

Turning to this clonotype: A read error may produce the germline difference seen at one junction end. The genes are TRBV7-2 and TRBJ2-1; D is unclear. CDR3 length: 13 residues. Germline V gives CDR1 SGHTA, CDR2 FQGNSA. DNA for the CDR3: TGTGTCAGCAGCTTAGGCTCCGGGTATGAGCAGTTCTTC. Translating gives CVSSLGSGYEQFF. Variable domain in full (rest from reference TRBV7-2 and TRBJ2-1): GAGVSQSPSNKVTEKGKDVELRCDPISGHTALYWYRQSLGQGLEFLIYFQGNSAPDKSGLPSDRFSAERTGGSVSTLTIQRTQQEDSAVYLCVSSLGSGYEQFFGPGTRLTVL.

The J gene is TRBJ2-4, the V gene TRBV15; the D gene is possibly TRBD2 (6 bases). This CDR3 has 17 residues. CDR1 and CDR2 (germline): LNHNV, YYDKDF (reference sequence). V was cut by 2 bases and J by 0 bases, with 14 bases left in between. CDR3 loop: CATSRPQERVAKNIQYF. The CDR3 bases are TGTGCCACCAGCAGACCTCAAGAGCGGGTAGCCAAAAACATTCAGTACTTC.

Concerning this clonotype itself: A much larger clone lies one base from this, so it may be a read error. The CDR3: CTSSLDPASTEQFF. The CDR3 DNA is TGTACCAGCAGCTTAGATCCCGCCTCGACAGAGCAGTTCTTC. The V call is TRBV11-2, the J call TRBJ2-1; D gene uncertain. Germline lookup yields CDR1 SGHAT and CDR2 FQNNGV. This CDR3 has 14 amino acids.

Comments on this clonotype: Its ends do not fully match the called genes, so a read error is possible. This chain uses TRBV13 with TRBJ2-7; 9 bases match TRBD1. CDR3 length: 14 residues. The germline CDR1 and CDR2 sequences are PRHDT and FYEKMQ (reference sequence). CDR3 DNA: TGTGCCAGCAGCTACGGACAGGGGAACGACGAGCAGGACTTC. Amino acids: CASSYGQGNDEQDF.

This chain connects TRBV6-5 to TRBJ2-1; D uncertain. Germline V gene data show CDR1 as MNHEY and CDR2 as SVGAGI. This CDR3 is 13 amino acids long. V lost 4 bases and J lost 5, with 9 bases in between. CDR3 sequence (DNA): TGTGCCAGCAGTTTAAATTCGGACAATGAGCAGTTCTTC. Translation gives CASSLNSDNEQFF.

The rearrangement links TRBV7-2 to TRBJ2-4, with TRBD1 identical over 7 bases. This CDR3 contains 16 residues. Germline values: CDR1 SGHTA, CDR2 FQGNSA. The V and J ends lost 1 base and 3 bases, in that order; junction bases with no gene match: 6. This chain's CDR3 is CASSLEGASSKNIQYF. CDR3 nucleotides: TGTGCCAGCAGCTTAGAGGGGGCGAGTAGCAAAAACATTCAGTACTTC.